The clone carrying this TCR beta chain was seen more than once but under ten times. Germline CDR1 reads LGHNA; CDR2 reads YNFKEQ. This CDR3 has 17 residues. Trimming removed 0 bases at V and 4 bases at J, with 18 bases between. Isolated RNA was reverse transcribed in full, so expressed TCRB transcripts were sequenced. Sequencing was performed with immunoSEQ multiplex PCR; in TCRdb, only in-frame clones are kept and a portion is missing. The sample has about 620,000 clones; roughly a sixth are singletons. This sample stems from a study of beta chain features in type 1 diabetes. The TCR sequence derives from a man between 18 and 35 years old in good health. The sequenced sample was naive CD4+ T cells from blood. The V and J genes are TRBV4-2 and TRBJ1-2, with D possibly matching TRBD1 (5 bases). The CDR3: CASSQERDRGRAYGYTF. CDR3 bases: TGTGCCAGCAGCCAAGAAAGAGACAGAGGACGTGCCTATGGCTACACCTTC.